This T cell receptor (beta chain) emerged from a study of T cells and Merkel cell carcinoma outcomes (TCRdb year 2020). A note on the overall study: The study examined the tumor T-cell repertoire together with T-cell density as predictors of clinical outcome in patients with Merkel cell carcinoma. The paper as a whole reports these results and caveats: T-cell repertoire features combined with T-cell density were reported to predict clinical outcomes in Merkel cell carcinoma patients.

This clone was picked up one time. Its antigen is not yet known. No much larger clone is present one base from it, and per-base qualities are unavailable. Libraries were prepared through the immunoSEQ multiplex PCR assay. Drawn from immuneACCESS, this table holds only the in-frame rearrangements with V and J called that TCRdb kept. Clones are partly lost; checked studies trace under half to an unresolved V gene and leave the rest unexplained. This sample lists 11,000 to 15,000 clones; 80% to 95% were detected once. The ten largest clonotypes hold 2% to 2.5% of the sample. Samples were obtained from patients with Merkel cell carcinoma. The specimen was tumor tissue from Merkel cell carcinoma. The sequence was obtained from a human donor with Merkel cell carcinoma.

The CDR3: CASTRSGQTETQYF. The DNA sequence is given as TGTGCCAGCACCCGTTCCGGACAGACGGAGACCCAGTACTTC. The chain was built from TRBV28 and TRBJ2-5; TRBD1 is perhaps the D gene, given 6 matching bases. From its cysteine to its phenylalanine, the CDR3 spans 14 amino acids. Only the CDR3 DNA is retained, 42 bases long and in frame from the first base. CDR1 is given as MDHEN and CDR2 as SYDVKM, both from the germline V gene. V is shortened by 7 bases, J by 5 bases, and the region joining them spans 17 bases.